This T cell receptor (beta chain) was captured by sequencing in a study of cytomegalovirus exposure and HLA in healthy donors. PCR primers comprised 60 Vbeta and 13 Jbeta primers. The assay was immunoSEQ multiplex PCR, and TCRdb's table has in-frame clones only and misses some. This table holds approximately 150,000 clones, approximately 73% found once. This clone was counted ten times or more. The CDR3 covers 15 residues. In germline, CDR1 is SEHNR, CDR2 FQNEAQ (reference sequence). Trimming removed 4 bases from V and 0 bases from J; junction bases left unmatched: 2. This sequence originates from a man aged 50 to 59 in good health and CMV-seronegative. V and J are TRBV7-9 and TRBJ1-4, with 7 positions matching TRBD1. The sample comprised PBMCs. This chain's CDR3 is CASSYTGATNEKLFF. CDR3 DNA: TGTGCCAGCAGCTATACAGGGGCAACTAATGAAAAACTGTTTTTT.